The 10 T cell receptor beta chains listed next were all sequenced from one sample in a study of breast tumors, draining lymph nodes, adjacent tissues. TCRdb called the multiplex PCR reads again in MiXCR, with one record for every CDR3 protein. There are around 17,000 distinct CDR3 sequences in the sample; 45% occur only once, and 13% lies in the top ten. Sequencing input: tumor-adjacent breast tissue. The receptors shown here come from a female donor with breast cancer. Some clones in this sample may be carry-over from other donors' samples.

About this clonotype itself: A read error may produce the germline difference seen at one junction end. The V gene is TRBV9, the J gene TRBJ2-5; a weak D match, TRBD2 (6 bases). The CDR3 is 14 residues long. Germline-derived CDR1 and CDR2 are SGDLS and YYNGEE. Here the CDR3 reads CASSAGGLVGTQSF. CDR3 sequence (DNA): TGTGCCAGCAGCGCCGGGGGATTAGTGGGGACCCAGTCCTTC. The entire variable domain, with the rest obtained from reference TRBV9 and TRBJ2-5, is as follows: DSGVTQTPKHLITATGQRVTLRCSPRSGDLSVYWYQQSLDQGLQFLIQYYNGEERAKGNILERFSAQQFPDLHSELNLSSLELGDSALYFCASSAGGLVGTQSFGPGTRLLVL.

The CDR3, as DNA: TGTGCCAGCCTCAGGGGGCTTACTGAAGCTTTCTTT. This codes for CASLRGLTEAFF. The chain has TRBV19 and TRBJ1-1; 8 bases agree with TRBD1. Germline trimming cut 9 bases from V and 5 bases from J; bases unmatched to any gene: 5. The CDR3 is 12 residues long. CDR1 and CDR2 from the germline V gene are LNHDA and SQIVND (reference sequence).

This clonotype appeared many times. Here the CDR3 reads CASSLRSGALRETQYF. DNA for the CDR3: TGTGCCAGCAGCTTGAGATCGGGGGCGCTTCGGGAGACCCAGTACTTC. V gene TRBV5-4 combines with J gene TRBJ2-5; D is tentatively TRBD1 or TRBD2 (6 bases each). Germline loops: CDR1 SGHNT, CDR2 YYREEE (reference sequence). This CDR3 spans 16 amino acids. V gave up 1 base and J gave up 5 bases, with 18 bases separating them.

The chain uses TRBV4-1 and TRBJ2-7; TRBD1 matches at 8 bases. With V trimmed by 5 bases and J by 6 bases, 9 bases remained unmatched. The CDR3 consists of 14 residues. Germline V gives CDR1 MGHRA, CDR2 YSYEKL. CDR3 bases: TGCGCCAGCAGCTTGACAGGGGAGATCTCCGAGCAGTACTTC. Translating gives CASSLTGEISEQYF.

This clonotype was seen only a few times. CDR3 in amino acids: CSARETGGYGYTF. The CDR3 DNA reads as TGCAGTGCTAGAGAGACAGGGGGCTATGGCTACACCTTC. The gene calls are TRBV20-1 and TRBJ1-2; 9 bases agree with TRBD1. The germline V gene has CDR1 DFQATT and CDR2 SNEGSKA (reference sequence). This CDR3 has 13 residues. Trimming removed 0 bases from V and 4 bases from J; junction bases left unmatched: 0.

The CDR3 region is CASSWDRGGYNEQFF. Here the CDR3 DNA reads TGTGCCAGCAGCTGGGACAGGGGAGGATACAATGAGCAGTTCTTC. The genes are TRBV5-5 and TRBJ2-1, with TRBD1 identical over 10 bases. The CDR3 length is 15 residues. Germline V gives CDR1 SGHKS, CDR2 YYEKEE (reference sequence). The ends lost 3 bases at V and 4 bases at J; junction bases unmatched: 4.

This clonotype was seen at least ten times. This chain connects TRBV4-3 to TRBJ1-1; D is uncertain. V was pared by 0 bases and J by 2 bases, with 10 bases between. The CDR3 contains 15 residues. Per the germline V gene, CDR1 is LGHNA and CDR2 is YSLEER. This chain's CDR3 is CASSQDRSANTEAFF. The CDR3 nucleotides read TGCGCCAGCAGCCAAGATCGTTCTGCCAACACTGAAGCTTTCTTT.

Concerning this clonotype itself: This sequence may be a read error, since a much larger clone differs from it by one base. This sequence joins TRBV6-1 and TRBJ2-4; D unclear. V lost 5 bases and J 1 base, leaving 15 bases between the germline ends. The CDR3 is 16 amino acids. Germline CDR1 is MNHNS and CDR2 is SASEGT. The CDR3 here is CASSHPGIMAKNIQYF. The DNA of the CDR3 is TGTGCCAGCAGTCACCCTGGTATCATGGCCAAAAACATTCAGTACTTC.

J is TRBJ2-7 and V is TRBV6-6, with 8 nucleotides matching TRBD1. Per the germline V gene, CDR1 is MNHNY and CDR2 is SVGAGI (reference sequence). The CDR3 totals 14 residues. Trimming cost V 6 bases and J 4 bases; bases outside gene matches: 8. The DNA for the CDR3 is TGTGCCAGCAGCCTCGACAGGGGAGGTTACGAGCAGTACTTC. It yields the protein CASSLDRGGYEQYF.

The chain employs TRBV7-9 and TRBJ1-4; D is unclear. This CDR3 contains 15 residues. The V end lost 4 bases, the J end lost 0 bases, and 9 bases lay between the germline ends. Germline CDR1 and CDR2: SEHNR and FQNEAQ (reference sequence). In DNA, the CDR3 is TGTGCCAGCAGCTACCCGACAACAACTAATGAAAAACTGTTTTTT. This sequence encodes CASSYPTTTNEKLFF.